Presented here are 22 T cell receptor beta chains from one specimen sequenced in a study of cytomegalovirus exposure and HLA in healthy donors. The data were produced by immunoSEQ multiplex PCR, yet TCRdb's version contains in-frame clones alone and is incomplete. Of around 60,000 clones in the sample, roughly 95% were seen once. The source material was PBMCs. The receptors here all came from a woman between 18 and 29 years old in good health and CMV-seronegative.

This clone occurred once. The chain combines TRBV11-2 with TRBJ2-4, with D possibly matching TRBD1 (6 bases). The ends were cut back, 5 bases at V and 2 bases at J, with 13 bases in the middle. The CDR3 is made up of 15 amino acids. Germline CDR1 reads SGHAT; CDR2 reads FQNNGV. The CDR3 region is CASSPLQGPKNIQYF. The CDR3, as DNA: TGTGCCAGCAGCCCCCTTCAGGGGCCCAAAAACATTCAGTACTTC.

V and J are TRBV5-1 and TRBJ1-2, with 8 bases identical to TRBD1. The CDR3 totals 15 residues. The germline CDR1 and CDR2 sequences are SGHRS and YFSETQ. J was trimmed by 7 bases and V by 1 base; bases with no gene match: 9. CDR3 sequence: CASSLLGQGISGYTF. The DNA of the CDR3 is TGCGCCAGCAGCTTGCTTGGACAGGGTATTAGTGGCTACACCTTC.

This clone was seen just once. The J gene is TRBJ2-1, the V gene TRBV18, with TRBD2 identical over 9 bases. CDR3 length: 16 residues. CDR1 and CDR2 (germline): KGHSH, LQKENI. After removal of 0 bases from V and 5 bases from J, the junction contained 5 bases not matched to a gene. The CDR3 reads CASSPPKTSGHNEQFF. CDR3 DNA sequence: TGTGCCAGCTCACCACCGAAGACTAGCGGCCACAATGAGCAGTTCTTC.

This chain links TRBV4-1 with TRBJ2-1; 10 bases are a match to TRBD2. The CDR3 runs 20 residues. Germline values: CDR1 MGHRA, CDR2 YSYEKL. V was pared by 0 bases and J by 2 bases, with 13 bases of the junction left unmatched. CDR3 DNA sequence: TGCGCCAGCAGCCAAGAAAGGGGAACTAGCGGGACCCAAACCTACAATGAGCAGTTCTTC. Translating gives CASSQERGTSGTQTYNEQFF.

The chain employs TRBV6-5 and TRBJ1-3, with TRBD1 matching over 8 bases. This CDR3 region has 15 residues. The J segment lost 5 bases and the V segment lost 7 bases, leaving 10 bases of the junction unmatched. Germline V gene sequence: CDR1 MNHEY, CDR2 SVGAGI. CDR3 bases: TGTGCCAGCATGGGCGTAGGACAGGGAAGAAACACCATATATTTT. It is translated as CASMGVGQGRNTIYF.

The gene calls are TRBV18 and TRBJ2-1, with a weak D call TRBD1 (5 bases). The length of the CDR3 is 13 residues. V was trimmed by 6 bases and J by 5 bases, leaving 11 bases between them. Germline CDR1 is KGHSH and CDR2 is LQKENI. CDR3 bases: TGTGCCAGCTCGTCGACAGAGAACAATGAGCAGTTCTTC. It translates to CASSSTENNEQFF.

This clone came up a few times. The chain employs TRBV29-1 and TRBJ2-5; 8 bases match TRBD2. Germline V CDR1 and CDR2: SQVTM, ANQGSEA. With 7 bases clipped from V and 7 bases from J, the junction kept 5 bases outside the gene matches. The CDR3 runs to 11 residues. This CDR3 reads CSAGGEATQYF. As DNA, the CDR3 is TGCAGCGCCGGGGGGGAAGCGACCCAGTACTTC.

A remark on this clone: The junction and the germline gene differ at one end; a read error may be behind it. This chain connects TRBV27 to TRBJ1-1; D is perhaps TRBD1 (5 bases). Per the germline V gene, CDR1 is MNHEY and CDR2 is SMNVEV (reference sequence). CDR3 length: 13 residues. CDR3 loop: CASSSSGGVGLDF. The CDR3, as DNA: TGTGCCAGCAGTTCCAGCGGAGGGGTGGGGTTGGACTTT.

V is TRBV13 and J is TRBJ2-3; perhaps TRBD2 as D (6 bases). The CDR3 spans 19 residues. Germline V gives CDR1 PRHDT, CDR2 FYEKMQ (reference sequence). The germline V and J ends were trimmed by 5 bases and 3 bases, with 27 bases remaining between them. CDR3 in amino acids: CASSPHLGTFVEGTDTQYF. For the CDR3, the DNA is TGTGCCAGCAGCCCCCACCTAGGGACTTTCGTAGAGGGTACAGATACGCAGTATTTT.

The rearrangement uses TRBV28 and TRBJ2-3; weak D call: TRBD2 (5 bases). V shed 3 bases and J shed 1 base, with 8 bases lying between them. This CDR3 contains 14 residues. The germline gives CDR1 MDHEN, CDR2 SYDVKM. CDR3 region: CASSFRRRTDTQYF. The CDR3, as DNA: TGTGCCAGCAGTTTCCGGAGGCGCACAGATACGCAGTATTTT. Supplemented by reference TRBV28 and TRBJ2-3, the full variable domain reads DVKVTQSSRYLVKRTGEKVFLECVQDMDHENMFWYRQDPGLGLRLIYFSYDVKMKEKGDIPEGYSVSREKKERFSLILESASTNQTSMYLCASSFRRRTDTQYFGPGTRLTVL.

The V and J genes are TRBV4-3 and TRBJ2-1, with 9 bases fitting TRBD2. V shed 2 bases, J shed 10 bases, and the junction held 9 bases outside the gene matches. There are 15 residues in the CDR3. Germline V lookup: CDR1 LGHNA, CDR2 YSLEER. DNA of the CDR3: TGCGCCAGCAGCCAACAACCCAACGGACTAGCGGAGCAGTTCTTC. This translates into CASSQQPNGLAEQFF.

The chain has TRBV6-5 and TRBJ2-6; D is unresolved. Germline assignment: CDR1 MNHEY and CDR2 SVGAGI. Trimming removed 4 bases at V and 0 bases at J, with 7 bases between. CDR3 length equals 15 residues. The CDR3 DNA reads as TGTGCCAGCAGTTTTGGCCACTCTGGGGCCAACGTCCTGACTTTC. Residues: CASSFGHSGANVLTF.

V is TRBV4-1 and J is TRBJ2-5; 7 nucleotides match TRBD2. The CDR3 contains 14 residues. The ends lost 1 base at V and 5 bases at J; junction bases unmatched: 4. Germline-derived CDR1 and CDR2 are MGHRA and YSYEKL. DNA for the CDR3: TGCGCCAGCAGCCAAGTTTGGGGGGGGGAGACCCAGTACTTC. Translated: CASSQVWGGETQYF.

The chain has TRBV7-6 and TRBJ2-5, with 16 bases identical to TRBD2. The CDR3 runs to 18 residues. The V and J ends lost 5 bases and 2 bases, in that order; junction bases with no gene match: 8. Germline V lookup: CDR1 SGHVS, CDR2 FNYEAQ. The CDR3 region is CASSPRGLAGGAQETQYF. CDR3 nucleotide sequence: TGTGCCAGCAGCCCCCGGGGACTAGCGGGGGGGGCTCAAGAGACCCAGTACTTC.

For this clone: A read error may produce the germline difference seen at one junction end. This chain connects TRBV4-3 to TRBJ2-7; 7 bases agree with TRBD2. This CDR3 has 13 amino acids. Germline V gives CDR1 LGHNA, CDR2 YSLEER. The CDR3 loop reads CASSQTTVGDYFF. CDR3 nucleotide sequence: TGCGCCAGCAGCCAAACGACAGTGGGGGACTATTTCTTC.

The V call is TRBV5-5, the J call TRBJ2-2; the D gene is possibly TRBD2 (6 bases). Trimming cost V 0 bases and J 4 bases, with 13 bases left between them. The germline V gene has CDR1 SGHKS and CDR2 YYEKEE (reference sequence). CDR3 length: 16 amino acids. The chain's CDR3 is CASSLGGSGLTGELFF. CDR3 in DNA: TGTGCCAGCAGCTTGGGAGGGAGCGGGCTCACCGGGGAGCTGTTTTTT.

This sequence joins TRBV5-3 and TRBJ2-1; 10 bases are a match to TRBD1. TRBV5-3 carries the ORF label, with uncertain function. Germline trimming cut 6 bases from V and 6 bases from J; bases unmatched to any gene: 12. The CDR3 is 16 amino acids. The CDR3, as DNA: TGTGCCAGAAAACGCCACCGGGACAGGGGACCCAATGAGCAGTTCTTC. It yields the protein CARKRHRDRGPNEQFF.

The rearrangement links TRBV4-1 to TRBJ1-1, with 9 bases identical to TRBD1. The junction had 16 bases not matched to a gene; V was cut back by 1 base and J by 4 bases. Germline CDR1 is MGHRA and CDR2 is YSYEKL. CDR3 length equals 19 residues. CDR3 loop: CASSQGWGQGRRSFTEAFF. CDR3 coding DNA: TGCGCCAGCAGCCAAGGGTGGGGACAGGGCCGGCGATCATTCACTGAAGCTTTCTTT.

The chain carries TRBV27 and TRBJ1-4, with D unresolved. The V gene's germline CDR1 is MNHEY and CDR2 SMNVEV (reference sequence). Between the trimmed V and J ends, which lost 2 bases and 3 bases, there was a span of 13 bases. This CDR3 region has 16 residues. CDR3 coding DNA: TGTGCCAGCAGTTTAGGGCCGGGGAGGGCTAATGAAAAACTGTTTTTT. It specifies CASSLGPGRANEKLFF.

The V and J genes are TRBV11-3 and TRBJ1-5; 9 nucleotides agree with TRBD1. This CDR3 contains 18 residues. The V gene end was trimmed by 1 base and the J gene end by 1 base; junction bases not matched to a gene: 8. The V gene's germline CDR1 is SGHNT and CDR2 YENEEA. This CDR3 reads CASSLVASDRGSNQPQHF. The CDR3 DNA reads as TGTGCCAGCAGCTTAGTTGCTTCGGACAGGGGAAGCAATCAGCCCCAGCATTTT.

The CDR3 is CASSYGGAAYNEQFF. In DNA form, the CDR3 reads TGTGCCAGCAGTTACGGGGGGGCCGCCTACAATGAGCAGTTCTTC. The V and J genes are TRBV6-6 and TRBJ2-1; maybe TRBD2 (7 bases). Looked up from germline, CDR1 is MNHNY and CDR2 is SVGAGI (reference sequence). The germline V and J ends were trimmed by 2 bases and 2 bases, with 10 bases remaining between them. CDR3 size: 15 residues.

CDR3 sequence (DNA): TGTGCCAGCAGCTTAGCCAACCCTCTGTGGGACGCGGGGACTGAAGCTTTCTTT. It is translated as CASSLANPLWDAGTEAFF. The chain couples TRBV7-6 to TRBJ1-1; possibly TRBD1 for D (5 bases). There are 18 residues in the CDR3. Germline V gene lookup returns CDR1 SGHVS and CDR2 FNYEAQ. V lost 0 bases, J lost 5 bases, and 22 bases lay in between.